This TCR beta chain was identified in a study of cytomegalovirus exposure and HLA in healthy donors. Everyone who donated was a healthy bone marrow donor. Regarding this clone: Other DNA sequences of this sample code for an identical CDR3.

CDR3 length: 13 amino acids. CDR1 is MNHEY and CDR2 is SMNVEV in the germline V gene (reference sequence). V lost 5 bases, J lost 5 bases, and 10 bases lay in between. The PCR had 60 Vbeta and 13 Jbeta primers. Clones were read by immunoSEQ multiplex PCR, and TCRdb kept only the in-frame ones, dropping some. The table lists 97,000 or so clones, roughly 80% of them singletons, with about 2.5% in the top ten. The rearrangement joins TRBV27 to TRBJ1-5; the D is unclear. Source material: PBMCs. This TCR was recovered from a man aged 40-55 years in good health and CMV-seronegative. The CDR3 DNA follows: TGTGCCAGCAGTGGACTGGGTGATCAGCCCCAGCATTTT. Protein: CASSGLGDQPQHF.